The source of this T cell receptor (beta chain) is a study of T cell changes during pregnancy in multiple sclerosis. The repertoire was sequenced with immunoSEQ multiplex PCR; TCRdb's copy has only in-frame clones and lacks some. This sample yields around 80,000 clones, of which approximately 90% are seen a single time; 2.6% belongs to the top ten. In germline, CDR1 is ENHRY, CDR2 SYGVKD. CDR3 size: 11 residues. Trimming took 8 bases from V and 2 from J, leaving 5 bases between them. On this clone itself: The sample has other DNA sequences that encode this CDR3 too.

Source: peripheral blood, taken before pregnancy. The clonotype originates from a female donor with multiple sclerosis, enrolled in a pregnancy study. The chain has TRBV10-3 and TRBJ2-3; no reliable D call. The CDR3 reads CAIQITDTQYF. The CDR3 bases are TGTGCCATCCAAATCACAGATACGCAGTATTTT.